This is a list of T cell receptor beta chains from one sample in a study of sequential checkpoint blockade in melanoma. TCRdb's table, derived via immunoSEQ multiplex PCR, lists solely in-frame clones and lacks some. The data show 15,000 to 20,000 clones, about two thirds seen once. This specimen consisted of CD8+ T cells sorted from blood (inferred from file names), obtained from a patient given nivolumab and ipilimumab in sequence. The receptors stem from a human donor with melanoma. CDR3s include the opening cysteine and the closing phenylalanine or tryptophan. D genes are given only for firm matches. Clone size is not always given. Where it is, it says once, few, many or a class for expanded clones.

>once|TRBJ2-7|TRBV28|TRBD1
CASSLDRDGYEQYF
TGTGCCAGCAGCTTGGACAGGGACGGGTACGAGCAGTACTTC
>.|TRBJ1-1|TRBV27|TRBD1
CASSWTGTPSTEAFF
TGTGCCAGCAGTTGGACAGGTACCCCGAGCACTGAAGCTTTCTTT
>.|TRBJ2-7|TRBV19|.
CASSIQGSSYEQYF
TGTGCCAGTAGTATCCAGGGGAGCTCCTACGAGCAGTACTTC
>.|TRBJ1-2|TRBV2|TRBD1
CASSGDRDRNYGYTF
TGTGCCAGCAGTGGAGACAGGGACAGAAACTATGGCTACACCTTC
>.|TRBJ2-2|TRBV2|TRBD1
CASSDYWGQGALMGTGELFF
TGTGCCAGCAGTGACTATTGGGGACAGGGGGCTCTCATGGGGACCGGGGAGCTGTTTTTT
>few|TRBJ2-7|TRBV7-7|TRBD1
CASSFGTGTYEQYF
TGTGCCAGCAGCTTTGGGACAGGGACCTACGAGCAGTACTTC
>.|TRBJ2-7|TRBV30|.
CAWSVGTAYEQYF
TGTGCCTGGAGTGTGGGGACTGCCTACGAGCAGTACTTC
>.|TRBJ2-7|TRBV4-1|.
CASSQDRQGGYSYEQYF
TGCGCCAGCAGCCAAGATCGGCAAGGAGGGTACTCCTACGAGCAGTACTTC
>once|TRBJ2-7|TRBV27|TRBD1
CASSSRGLQGAGYEQYF
TGTGCCAGCAGTTCTCGAGGGCTACAGGGGGCAGGTTACGAGCAGTACTTC
>.|TRBJ2-3|TRBV5-4|TRBD2
CASSDPRASSGGVDTQYF
TGTGCCAGCAGCGACCCTCGGGCGAGTAGCGGGGGGGTAGATACGCAGTATTTT
>once|TRBJ2-2|TRBV9|TRBD2
CASSTSGSSVFF
TGTGCCAGCAGCACTAGCGGGAGTTCGGTGTTTTTT
>.|TRBJ2-1|TRBV27|.
CASSLSSYNEQFF
TGTGCCAGCAGTTTATCGAGCTACAATGAGCAGTTCTTC
>.|TRBJ1-1|TRBV4-3|TRBD1
CASSQDGTGAEAFF
TGCGCCAGCAGCCAAGACGGGACAGGGGCCGAAGCTTTCTTT
>.|TRBJ2-1|TRBV6-5|.
CASSSLAGGNEQFF
TGTGCCAGCAGTAGTCTAGCTGGAGGGAATGAGCAGTTCTTC
>.|TRBJ2-1|TRBV7-3|TRBD2
CASSPGLAGYNEQFF
TGTGCCAGCAGCCCGGGACTAGCGGGCTACAATGAGCAGTTCTTC
>.|TRBJ1-1|TRBV19|TRBD1
CASSIALGQGGTEAFF
TGTGCCAGTAGTATAGCCCTGGGACAGGGCGGCACTGAAGCTTTCTTT
>.|TRBJ1-5|TRBV7-9|.
CASSSSPGVQPQHF
TGTGCCAGCAGCTCCTCCCCAGGGGTTCAGCCCCAGCATTTT
>.|TRBJ1-1|TRBV11-2|.
CASSSPGSIPGAFF
TGTGCCAGCAGCTCCCCCGGGAGTATTCCGGGAGCTTTCTTT
>once|TRBJ2-1|TRBV4-1|TRBD2
CASSQWVPSGGAYNEQFF
TGCGCCAGCAGCCAGTGGGTACCAAGCGGGGGGGCCTACAATGAGCAGTTCTTC
>.|TRBJ1-1|TRBV27|.
CASSSSGITGNTEAFF
TGTGCCAGCAGTTCATCCGGCATTACAGGGAACACTGAAGCTTTCTTT
>.|TRBJ2-5|TRBV27|.
CASSFIDQETQYF
TGTGCCAGCAGTTTTATCGACCAAGAGACCCAGTACTTC
>once|TRBJ2-7|TRBV19|TRBD1
CASSTPGQFYEQYF
TGTGCCAGTAGCACCCCGGGACAGTTCTACGAGCAGTACTTC
>medium-sized|TRBJ2-5|TRBV15|TRBD1
CAARPGTGGFETQYF
TGTGCCGCAAGACCCGGGACAGGGGGCTTCGAGACCCAGTACTTC
>.|TRBJ1-1|TRBV28|.
CASSYGTYTEAFF
TGTGCCAGCAGTTATGGGACTTACACTGAAGCTTTCTTT
>once|TRBJ2-7|TRBV4-1|.
CASSQDRFGDEQYF
TGCGCCAGCAGCCAAGATAGGTTCGGGGACGAGCAGTACTTC
>.|TRBJ1-5|TRBV28|.
CASRTTGTLPALSNQPQHF
TGTGCCAGCAGAACGACCGGGACACTCCCAGCTCTTAGCAATCAGCCCCAGCATTTT
>.|TRBJ2-2|TRBV29-1|.
CSVGHANTGELFF
TGCAGCGTTGGTCATGCGAACACCGGGGAGCTGTTTTTT
>.|TRBJ1-4|TRBV27|.
CASSLSGQNNEKLFF
TGTGCCAGCAGTTTAAGTGGACAGAATAATGAAAAACTGTTTTTT
>.|TRBJ1-3|TRBV28|TRBD1
CASSLPDRAHNTIYF
TGTGCCAGCAGTTTGCCCGACAGGGCTCACAACACCATATATTTT
>.|TRBJ1-1|TRBV5-1|.
CASSLANRMRGNTEAFF
TGCGCCAGCAGCTTGGCCAACAGGATGCGCGGGAACACTGAAGCTTTCTTT
>.|TRBJ2-7|TRBV30|.
CAWSVGGSYEQYF
TGTGCCTGGAGTGTAGGCGGCTCCTACGAGCAGTACTTC
>.|TRBJ1-2|TRBV4-1|TRBD1
CASSPSTGNLYGYTF
TGCGCCAGCAGCCCATCGACAGGGAACCTCTATGGCTACACCTTC
>.|TRBJ2-7|TRBV28|.
CASRQGISYEQYF
TGTGCCAGCAGACAGGGAATCTCCTACGAGCAGTACTTC
>.|TRBJ2-5|TRBV7-9|.
CASSLGTIDQETQYF
TGTGCCAGCAGCCTCGGGACAATCGATCAAGAGACCCAGTACTTC
>few|TRBJ1-5|TRBV13|TRBD1
CASSLGTGTQPQHF
TGTGCCAGCAGCTTAGGGACAGGGACTCAGCCCCAGCATTTT
>.|TRBJ2-2|TRBV18|.
CASMLVPNTGELFF
TGTGCCAGCATGCTAGTCCCGAACACCGGGGAGCTGTTTTTT
>medium-sized|TRBJ2-7|TRBV5-1|.
CASSFTQGGFDEQYF
TGCGCCAGCAGCTTCACACAGGGGGGGTTCGACGAGCAGTACTTC
>few|TRBJ2-7|TRBV6-1|TRBD1
CASSGPGQALYEQYF
TGTGCCAGCAGTGGGCCGGGACAGGCCCTATACGAGCAGTACTTC
>.|TRBJ2-7|TRBV9|TRBD2
CASSVEGLVGYEQYF
TGTGCCAGCAGCGTTGAGGGACTAGTGGGCTACGAGCAGTACTTC
>few|TRBJ2-1|TRBV4-1|.
CASSQDRGEGEGWTYNEQFF
TGCGCCAGCAGCCAAGATAGGGGGGAAGGGGAGGGATGGACCTACAATGAGCAGTTCTTC
>.|TRBJ1-6|TRBV7-8|TRBD1
CASRHGTGEAYNSPLHF
TGTGCCAGCCGCCATGGGACAGGGGAAGCCTATAATTCACCCCTCCACTTT
>few|TRBJ1-5|TRBV2|.
CASSATKVNQPQHF
TGTGCCAGCAGTGCAACAAAAGTGAATCAGCCCCAGCATTTT
>.|TRBJ1-1|TRBV11-2|TRBD1
CASSLGGDRGAEAFF
TGTGCCAGCAGCTTAGGGGGGGACAGGGGCGCTGAAGCTTTCTTT
>.|TRBJ2-1|TRBV6-5|TRBD2
CASSYGRAGGENEQFF
TGTGCCAGCAGTTACGGTCGGGCGGGAGGAGAGAATGAGCAGTTCTTC
>.|TRBJ2-3|TRBV5-1|TRBD2
CASSLAQAGGPRDTQYF
TGCGCCAGCAGCTTGGCCCAAGCGGGGGGGCCTAGAGATACGCAGTATTTT
>.|TRBJ2-7|TRBV6-4|TRBD2
CASSELAGGPYSYEQYF
TGTGCCAGCAGTGAACTAGCGGGAGGTCCTTACTCCTACGAGCAGTACTTC
>.|TRBJ2-1|TRBV19|.
CASSIDLGEQGPGNEQFF
TGTGCCAGTAGTATAGATCTAGGGGAACAGGGCCCTGGTAATGAGCAGTTCTTC